Presented here are 9 T cell receptor beta chains from one specimen sequenced in a study of T cells in tuberculosis. Cells were sorted from thawed PBMC rested overnight and stained with GMM-loaded CD1B tetramer, viability dye and anti-CD3. CD1B tetramers were loaded with Rhodococcus equi-derived C32 glucose monomycolate. Profiling relied on immunoSEQ multiplex PCR, and the TCRdb table lists in-frame clones only, not all of them. The sample consists of 85,000 to 90,000 clones, roughly 93% of them appearing once. The sequencing input was CD1b-GMM tetramer-negative cells sorted from PBMCs. These receptors came from an adult woman with latent tuberculosis.

The V and J genes are TRBV11-3 and TRBJ2-3; D is undetermined. Trimming shortened V by 0 bases and J by 6 bases, and 7 bases separated the two germline ends. Germline CDR1 SGHNT, CDR2 YENEEA. The CDR3 is 13 residues long. CDR3 in amino acids: CASSLDHADTQYF. CDR3 coding DNA: TGTGCCAGCAGCTTAGATCACGCGGATACGCAGTATTTT. The whole variable domain, remainder taken from reference TRBV11-3 and TRBJ2-3, is EAGVVQSPRYKIIEKKQPVAFWCNPISGHNTLYWYLQNLGQGPELLIRYENEEAVDDSQLPKDRFSAERLKGVDSTLKIQPAELGDSAVYLCASSLDHADTQYFGPGTRLTVL.

This chain connects TRBV19 to TRBJ2-3; TRBD1 might be the D (5 bases). Trimming removed 8 bases from V and 0 bases from J, with 9 bases in between. CDR1 is LNHDA and CDR2 is SQIVND in the germline V gene (reference sequence). The CDR3 extends over 13 amino acids. The CDR3 here is CASGASSTDTQYF. DNA for the CDR3: TGTGCCAGTGGGGCATCTAGCACAGATACGCAGTATTTT. The full variable domain, completed using reference TRBV19 and TRBJ2-3, is DGGITQSPKYLFRKEGQNVTLSCEQNLNHDAMYWYRQDPGQGLRLIYYSQIVNDFQKGDIAEGYSVSREKKESFPLTVTSAQKNPTAFYLCASGASSTDTQYFGPGTRLTVL.

This clone was seen only once. The CDR3 DNA reads as TGTGCCAGCAGTTTATTTCGTGGGGGCTCAGGGGGTATCGGAGAGACCCAGTACTTC. Protein: CASSLFRGGSGGIGETQYF. This chain links TRBV28 with TRBJ2-5, with 7 nucleotides matching TRBD1. Germline trimming cut 1 base from V and 4 bases from J; bases unmatched to any gene: 18. The CDR3 loop spans 19 amino acids. Germline V gene lookup returns CDR1 MDHEN and CDR2 SYDVKM.

The V and J genes are TRBV4-2 and TRBJ2-2, with D unclear. The CDR3 consists of 15 residues. Germline V gene data show CDR1 as LGHNA and CDR2 as YNFKEQ. V gave up 1 base and J gave up 2 bases, with 8 bases separating them. The CDR3 nucleotides are TGTGCCAGCAGCCAAGGAGGTGGAAACACCGGGGAGCTGTTTTTT. Its protein is CASSQGGGNTGELFF.

Notes on this clone: Other DNA sequences in the same sample also yield this CDR3. The V and J genes are TRBV5-6 and TRBJ1-3; a weak D match, TRBD1 (5 bases). The germline gives CDR1 SGHDT, CDR2 YYEEEE. The germline V and J ends were trimmed by 2 bases and 0 bases, with 9 bases remaining between them. The CDR3 has 15 amino acids. CDR3 region: CASSFGGTSGNTIYF. In nucleotides, the CDR3 is TGTGCCAGCAGCTTCGGGGGAACCTCTGGAAACACCATATATTTT.

The V and J genes are TRBV27 and TRBJ1-2; D not resolved. The CDR3 covers 17 residues. Germline V gene lookup returns CDR1 MNHEY and CDR2 SMNVEV (reference sequence). V gave up 0 bases and J gave up 4 bases, with 18 bases separating them. The CDR3 bases are TGTGCCAGCAGTTTATCGAGAGCTTGGGAGCTGGGCTATGGCTACACCTTC. It encodes CASSLSRAWELGYGYTF.

The chain's CDR3 is CASRLSKAGGPNEQFF. CDR3 in DNA: TGTGCCAGCAGGCTTTCCAAAGCGGGGGGGCCGAATGAGCAGTTCTTC. The V call is TRBV4-2, the J call TRBJ2-1; 10 nucleotides match TRBD2. The trim removed 6 bases at V and 7 bases at J, leaving 12 bases unmatched. The CDR3 has 16 residues. CDR1 and CDR2 from the germline V gene are LGHNA and YNFKEQ.

The chain couples TRBV15 to TRBJ1-6; a possible D gene is TRBD1 (5 bases). CDR1 is LNHNV, CDR2 YYDKDF, per germline (reference sequence). The CDR3 consists of 16 residues. V was shortened by 4 bases and J by 9 bases, with 19 bases between the two germline ends. The CDR3 loop reads CATSKTPRGSGSPLHF. The CDR3 DNA follows: TGTGCCACCAGCAAAACCCCCCGGGGGTCGGGTTCACCCCTCCACTTT.

This clone was recorded a few times. The chain recombines TRBV9 with TRBJ2-2; TRBD2 agrees at 12 bases. Germline trimming cut 4 bases from V and 6 bases from J; bases unmatched to any gene: 10. This CDR3 has 17 residues. From germline, CDR1 is SGDLS and CDR2 YYNGEE. Here the CDR3 reads CASSRELAGGRSGELFF. The CDR3 nucleotides are TGTGCCAGCAGCAGAGAGCTAGCGGGGGGGCGGTCCGGGGAGCTGTTTTTT.